Shown below are 12 T cell receptor beta chains from a single sample sequenced in a study of T cell changes during pregnancy in multiple sclerosis. The method was immunoSEQ multiplex PCR; TCRdb's version includes in-frame clones alone and lacks a portion of them. The data hold about 46,000 clones, with 80% to 95% observed a single time. The sample in question was peripheral blood, obtained in the third trimester of pregnancy. The receptors were gathered from a female donor with multiple sclerosis, enrolled in a pregnancy study.

The chain uses TRBV2 and TRBJ2-3; 13 nucleotides line up with TRBD2. Trimming at V came to 5 bases and at J to 4 bases, leaving 6 bases not matched to a gene. The CDR3 extends over 16 amino acids. Germline assignment: CDR1 SNHLY and CDR2 FYNNEI. The CDR3: CASSSGTSGKSDTQYF. CDR3 coding DNA: TGTGCCAGCAGTTCCGGGACTAGCGGGAAATCAGATACGCAGTATTTT.

The table lists this clone with a count of one. The chain recombines TRBV9 with TRBJ1-2, with TRBD1 matching 7 bases. J gave up 2 bases and V 4 bases, and 5 bases lay outside the gene matches. The CDR3 is 14 residues long. Germline values: CDR1 SGDLS, CDR2 YYNGEE. The CDR3, as DNA: TGTGCCAGCAGCATCGACAGGGCAAACTATGGCTACACCTTC. Amino acids: CASSIDRANYGYTF.

This chain links TRBV15 with TRBJ1-1; D uncertain. Germline values: CDR1 LNHNV, CDR2 YYDKDF (reference sequence). This CDR3 region has 14 residues. With 0 bases removed from V and 1 base from J, the gap between germline ends came to 6 bases. The CDR3 nucleotides are TGTGCCACCAGCAGAGATAGCGAGAACACTGAAGCTTTCTTT. It specifies CATSRDSENTEAFF.

The chain couples TRBV7-2 to TRBJ2-1; 7 nucleotides align to TRBD1. The V and J ends lost 4 bases and 8 bases, in that order; junction bases with no gene match: 5. The CDR3 extends over 13 amino acids. CDR1 and CDR2 (germline): SGHTA, FQGNSA. CDR3 sequence: CASSSRQGYEQFF. The DNA for the CDR3 is TGTGCCAGCAGCTCCCGACAGGGTTATGAGCAGTTCTTC.

The genes are TRBV25-1 and TRBJ2-5; 7 positions agree with TRBD2. V lost 3 bases and J lost 5; bases outside the gene matches: 12. CDR1 and CDR2 from the germline V gene are MGHDK and SYGVNS. This CDR3 has 16 residues. The CDR3 nucleotides read TGTGCCAGCAGTGATCCCATACTAGCGTTAAGGGAGACCCAGTACTTC. Its translation is CASSDPILALRETQYF.

The gene calls are TRBV6-1 and TRBJ1-5, with 8 bases aligning to TRBD1. This CDR3 comprises 18 residues. The junction had 10 bases not matched to a gene; V was cut back by 3 bases and J by 0 bases. In germline, CDR1 is MNHNS, CDR2 SASEGT. CDR3 sequence (DNA): TGTGCCAGCAGTGACCGGGGACAGGAGTCCTTTAGCAATCAGCCCCAGCATTTT. It encodes CASSDRGQESFSNQPQHF.

The CDR3 is CASSLQGLWTQTGYGYTF. For the CDR3, the DNA is TGTGCCAGCAGCCTACAGGGGCTGTGGACCCAAACGGGGTATGGCTACACCTTC. The chain joins TRBV7-9 to TRBJ1-2; 7 bases are a match to TRBD1. Trimming removed 5 bases from V and 5 bases from J; junction bases left unmatched: 20. This CDR3 is built from 18 residues. CDR1 and CDR2 (germline): SEHNR, FQNEAQ (reference sequence).

CDR3 coding DNA: TGTGCCAGTACCTCTGGGGTTGGGGAGAGAGAGACCCAGTACTTC. This gives the protein CASTSGVGERETQYF. The chain carries TRBV6-5 and TRBJ2-5, with D possibly TRBD2 on 5 matching bases. The CDR3 loop spans 15 amino acids. Per the germline V gene, CDR1 is MNHEY and CDR2 is SVGAGI. V gave up 9 bases and J gave up 4 bases, with 21 bases separating them.

The rearrangement links TRBV7-2 to TRBJ2-2, with TRBD1 matching over 7 bases. The CDR3 covers 15 residues. Germline V lookup: CDR1 SGHTA, CDR2 FQGNSA. V was clipped by 5 bases and J by 4 bases; unmatched bases: 7. The CDR3 sequence is CASSLTGAITGELFF. The CDR3, as DNA: TGTGCCAGCAGCCTTACAGGGGCAATCACCGGGGAGCTGTTTTTT. Full variable domain (rest looked up from reference TRBV7-2 and TRBJ2-2): GAGVSQSPSNKVTEKGKDVELRCDPISGHTALYWYRQSLGQGLEFLIYFQGNSAPDKSGLPSDRFSAERTGGSVSTLTIQRTQQEDSAVYLCASSLTGAITGELFFGEGSRLTVL.

The gene calls are TRBV4-3 and TRBJ2-2, with D unclear. Germline-derived CDR1 and CDR2 are LGHNA and YSLEER. With 0 bases removed from V and 4 bases from J, the gap between germline ends came to 6 bases. The CDR3 has 14 amino acids. The DNA for the CDR3 is TGCGCCAGCAGCCAAGAGAGAGTCACCGGGGAGCTGTTTTTT. This sequence encodes CASSQERVTGELFF.

The chain uses TRBV19 and TRBJ2-2; D unclear. In germline, CDR1 is LNHDA, CDR2 SQIVND (reference sequence). The ends were cut back, 4 bases at V and 5 bases at J, with 14 bases in the middle. This CDR3 has 15 residues. The CDR3 coding sequence is TGTGCCAGTAGTAGGGTCAGGCCGATTACCGGGGAGCTGTTTTTT. Its translation is CASSRVRPITGELFF. Supplemented by reference TRBV19 and TRBJ2-2, the full variable domain reads DGGITQSPKYLFRKEGQNVTLSCEQNLNHDAMYWYRQDPGQGLRLIYYSQIVNDFQKGDIAEGYSVSREKKESFPLTVTSAQKNPTAFYLCASSRVRPITGELFFGEGSRLTVL.

CDR3 in DNA: TGTGCCAGCAGCCGAACAGGGACCACTGAAGCTTTCTTT. The encoded protein is CASSRTGTTEAFF. This chain links TRBV7-3 with TRBJ1-1; D perhaps matches TRBD1 (6 bases). The CDR3 contains 13 residues. V was shortened by 5 bases and J by 4 bases, with 11 bases between the two germline ends. Germline CDR1 SGHTA, CDR2 FQGTGA.